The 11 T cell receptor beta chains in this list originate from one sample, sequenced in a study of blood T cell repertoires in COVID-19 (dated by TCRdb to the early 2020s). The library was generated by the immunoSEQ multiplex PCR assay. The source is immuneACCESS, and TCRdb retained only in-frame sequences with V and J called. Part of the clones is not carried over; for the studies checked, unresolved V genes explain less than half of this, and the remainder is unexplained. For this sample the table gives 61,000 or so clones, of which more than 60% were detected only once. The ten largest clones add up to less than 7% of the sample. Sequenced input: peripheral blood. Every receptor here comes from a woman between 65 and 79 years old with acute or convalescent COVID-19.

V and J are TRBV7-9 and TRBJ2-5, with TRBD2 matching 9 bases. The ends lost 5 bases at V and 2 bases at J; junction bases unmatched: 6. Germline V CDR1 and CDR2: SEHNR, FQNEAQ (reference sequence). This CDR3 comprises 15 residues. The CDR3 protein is CASSLLAGPQETQYF. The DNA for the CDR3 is TGTGCCAGCAGCCTACTAGCGGGCCCACAAGAGACCCAGTACTTC. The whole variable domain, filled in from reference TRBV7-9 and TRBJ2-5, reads DTGVSQNPRHKITKRGQNVTFRCDPISEHNRLYWYRQTLGQGPEFLTYFQNEAQLEKSRLLSDRFSAERPKGSFSTLEIQRTEQGDSAMYLCASSLLAGPQETQYFGPGTRLLVL.

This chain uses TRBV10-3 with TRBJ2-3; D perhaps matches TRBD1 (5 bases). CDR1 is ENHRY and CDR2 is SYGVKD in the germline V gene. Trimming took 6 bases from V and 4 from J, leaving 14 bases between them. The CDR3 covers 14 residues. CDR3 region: CAISDPLGPDTQYF. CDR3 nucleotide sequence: TGTGCCATCAGCGACCCCTTGGGGCCAGATACGCAGTATTTT.

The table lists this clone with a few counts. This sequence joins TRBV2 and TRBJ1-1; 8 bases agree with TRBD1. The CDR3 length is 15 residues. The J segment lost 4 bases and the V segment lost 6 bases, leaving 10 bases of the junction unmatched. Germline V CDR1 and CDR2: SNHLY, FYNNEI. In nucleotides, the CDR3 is TGTGCCAGCAGACAGGACAGGGTAGGATCCACTGAAGCTTTCTTT. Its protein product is CASRQDRVGSTEAFF. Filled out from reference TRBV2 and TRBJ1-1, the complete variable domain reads EPEVTQTPSHQVTQMGQEVILRCVPISNHLYFYWYRQILGQKVEFLVSFYNNEISEKSEIFDDQFSVERPDGSNFTLKIRSTKLEDSAMYFCASRQDRVGSTEAFFGQGTRLTVV.

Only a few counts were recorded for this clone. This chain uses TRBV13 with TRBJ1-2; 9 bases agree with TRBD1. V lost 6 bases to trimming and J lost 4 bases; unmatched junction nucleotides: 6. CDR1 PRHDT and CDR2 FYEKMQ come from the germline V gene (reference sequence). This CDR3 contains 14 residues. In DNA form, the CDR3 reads TGTGCCAGCAGTCGGACAGGGGATACCTATGGCTACACCTTC. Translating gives CASSRTGDTYGYTF.

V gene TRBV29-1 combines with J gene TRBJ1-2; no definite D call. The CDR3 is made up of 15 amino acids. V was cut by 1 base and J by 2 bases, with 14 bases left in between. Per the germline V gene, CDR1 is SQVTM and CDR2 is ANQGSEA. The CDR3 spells CSVEVGGKMNYGYTF. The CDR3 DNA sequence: TGCAGCGTTGAAGTGGGCGGGAAGATGAACTATGGCTACACCTTC. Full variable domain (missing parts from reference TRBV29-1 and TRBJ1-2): SAVISQKPSRDICQRGTSLTIQCQVDSQVTMMFWYRQQPGQSLTLIATANQGSEATYESGFVIDKFPISRPNLTFSTLTVSNMSPEDSSIYLCSVEVGGKMNYGYTFGSGTRLTVV.

The chain's CDR3 is CASSISYNEQFF. CDR3 in DNA: TGTGCCAGTTCCATCTCCTACAATGAGCAGTTCTTC. The rearrangement joins TRBV19 to TRBJ2-1, with D unclear. The CDR3 is 12 amino acids. Germline lookup yields CDR1 LNHDA and CDR2 SQIVND (reference sequence). Trimming removed 8 bases at V and 0 bases at J, with 5 bases between.

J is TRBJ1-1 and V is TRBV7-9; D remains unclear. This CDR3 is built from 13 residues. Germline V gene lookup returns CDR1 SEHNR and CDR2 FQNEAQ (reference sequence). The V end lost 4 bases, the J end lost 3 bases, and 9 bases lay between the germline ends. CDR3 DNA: TGTGCCAGCAGCTCAGACTTGGACACTGAAGCTTTCTTT. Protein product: CASSSDLDTEAFF.

The CDR3 region has the DNA TGTGCTAGTGGACAGGACCGGGCATACACCATATATTTT. Amino acid sequence: CASGQDRAYTIYF. This rearrangement joins TRBV12-5 to TRBJ1-3, with D possibly matching TRBD1 (5 bases). Trimming removed 6 bases at V and 8 bases at J, with 14 bases between. The CDR3 totals 13 residues. In germline, CDR1 is LGHNT, CDR2 FRNRAP.

The CDR3 spells CASSRTTSGGFGELFF. In DNA, the CDR3 is TGCGCCAGCAGCCGAACGACTAGCGGGGGTTTCGGGGAGCTGTTTTTT. V and J are TRBV4-1 and TRBJ2-2, with 12 bases lining up with TRBD2. The length of the CDR3 is 16 residues. Germline V gene sequence: CDR1 MGHRA, CDR2 YSYEKL. V shed 4 bases, J shed 7 bases, and the junction held 7 bases outside the gene matches.

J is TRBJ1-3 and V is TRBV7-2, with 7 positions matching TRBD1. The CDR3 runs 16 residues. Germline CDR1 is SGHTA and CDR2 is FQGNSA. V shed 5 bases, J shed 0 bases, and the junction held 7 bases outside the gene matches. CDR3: CASSHSGTASGNTIYF. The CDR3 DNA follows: TGTGCCAGCAGCCACTCCGGGACAGCCTCTGGAAACACCATATATTTT.

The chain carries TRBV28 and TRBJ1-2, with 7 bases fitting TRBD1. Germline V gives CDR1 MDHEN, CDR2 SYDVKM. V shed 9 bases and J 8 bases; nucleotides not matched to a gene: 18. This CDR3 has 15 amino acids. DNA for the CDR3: TGTGCCAGTAGGGGATTTCAAGACAGGGATCGAGGCTACACCTTC. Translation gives CASRGFQDRDRGYTF.